This T cell receptor beta chain originates from a study of cytomegalovirus exposure and HLA in healthy donors. General study points: It was confirmed in vitro that three of the CMV-associated chains were specific for CMV antigens. The listing of 150 to 200 TCR beta chains classed them as cytomegalovirus-associated.

As regards this clone: Its target is not known.

J lost 0 bases, V lost 4 bases, and 4 bases had no gene match. The germline gives CDR1 SGHAT, CDR2 FQNNGV. The CDR3 is made up of 16 amino acids. Libraries were prepared by immunoSEQ multiplex PCR; TCRdb keeps only in-frame clonotypes and omits some of them. Seen here are 200,000 or so clones, approximately 82% observed once, and the top ten hold roughly 12%. Sequenced: PBMCs. This TCR came from a woman aged 25 to 39 in good health and CMV-seropositive. V gene TRBV11-2 combines with J gene TRBJ2-2, with 8 bases lining up with TRBD2. The CDR3 nucleotides read TGTGCCAGCAGCTCACCGACTAGCGCGAACACCGGGGAGCTGTTTTTT. It is translated as CASSSPTSANTGELFF.